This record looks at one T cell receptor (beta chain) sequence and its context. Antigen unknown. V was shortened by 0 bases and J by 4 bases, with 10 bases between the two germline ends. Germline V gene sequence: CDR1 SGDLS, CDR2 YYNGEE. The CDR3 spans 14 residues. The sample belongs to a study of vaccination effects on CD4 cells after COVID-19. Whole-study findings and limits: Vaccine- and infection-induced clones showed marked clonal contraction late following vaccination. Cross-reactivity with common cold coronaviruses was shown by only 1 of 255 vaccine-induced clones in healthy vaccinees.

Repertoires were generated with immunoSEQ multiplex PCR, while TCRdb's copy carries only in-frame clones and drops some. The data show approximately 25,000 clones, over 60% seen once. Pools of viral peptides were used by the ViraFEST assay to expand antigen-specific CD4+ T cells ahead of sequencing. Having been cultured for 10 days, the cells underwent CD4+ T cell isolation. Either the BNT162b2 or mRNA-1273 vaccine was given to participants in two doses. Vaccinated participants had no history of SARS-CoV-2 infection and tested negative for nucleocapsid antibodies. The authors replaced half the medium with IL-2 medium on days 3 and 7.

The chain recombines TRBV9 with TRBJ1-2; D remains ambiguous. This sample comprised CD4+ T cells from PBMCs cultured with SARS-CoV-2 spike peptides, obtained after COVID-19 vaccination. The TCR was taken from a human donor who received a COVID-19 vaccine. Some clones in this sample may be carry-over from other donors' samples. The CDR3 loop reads CASSVDPQSYGYTF. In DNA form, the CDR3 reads TGTGCCAGCAGCGTAGATCCCCAAAGCTATGGCTACACCTTC.